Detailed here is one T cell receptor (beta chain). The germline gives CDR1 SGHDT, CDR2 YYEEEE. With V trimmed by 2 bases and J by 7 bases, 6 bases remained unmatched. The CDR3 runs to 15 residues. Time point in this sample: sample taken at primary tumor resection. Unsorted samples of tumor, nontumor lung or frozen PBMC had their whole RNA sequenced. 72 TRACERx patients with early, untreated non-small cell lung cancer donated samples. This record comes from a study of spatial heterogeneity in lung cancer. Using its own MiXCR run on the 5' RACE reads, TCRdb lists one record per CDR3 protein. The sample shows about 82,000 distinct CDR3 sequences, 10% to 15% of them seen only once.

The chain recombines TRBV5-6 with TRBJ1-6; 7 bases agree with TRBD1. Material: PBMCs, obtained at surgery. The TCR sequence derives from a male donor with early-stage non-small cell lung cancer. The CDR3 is CASSLGDRVNSPLHF. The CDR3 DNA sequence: TGTGCCAGCAGCTTAGGAGACAGGGTGAATTCACCCCTCCACTTT.